The clone carrying this T cell receptor (beta chain) has a handful of counts. This CDR3 is built from 18 residues. The ends were cut back, 0 bases at V and 2 bases at J, with 19 bases in the middle. CDR1 and CDR2 from the germline V gene are LGHNA and YSLEER. The data derive from a study of T-cell memory formation after mild COVID-19. Constant-segment primers and 5'RACE yielded cDNA libraries for TCR alpha and TCR beta, each carrying sample barcodes and UMIs. TCRdb analysed the 5' RACE reads with MiXCR anew, one entry per CDR3 protein. Here the sample spans around 390,000 distinct CDR3 sequences, 15% to 20% being singletons.

This sequence joins TRBV4-3 and TRBJ1-1; D unresolved. The specimen was PBMCs or a T cell subset sorted from them (not recorded which). The sequence was collected from a man younger than 35 who had mild COVID-19 (a few samples of this study predate the infection). Cell type and time point are not known. CDR3 loop: CASSQELSVGASNTEAFF. The DNA of the CDR3 is TGCGCCAGCAGCCAAGAGCTCTCCGTCGGCGCCTCAAACACTGAAGCTTTCTTT.